This TCR beta chain was found in a study of cytomegalovirus exposure and HLA in healthy donors. General study results and limits: Cytomegalovirus-associated TCR beta chains were listed, numbering roughly 150.

The V end was cut by 6 bases, the J end by 0 bases, with 11 bases between. This CDR3 has 14 residues. CDR1 is MDHEN and CDR2 is SYDVKM in the germline V gene. 60 Vbeta and 13 Jbeta primers were used in PCR. Data came from immunoSEQ multiplex PCR; TCRdb stores just in-frame clones and leaves some out. Of roughly 110,000 clones in the sample, 67% were seen once. There are a few counts of this clone. Its specificity is unknown. The sequence came from a man younger than 35 in good health and CMV-seropositive. The source material was PBMCs. The chain joins TRBV28 to TRBJ1-1; D remains unclear. The DNA for the CDR3 is TGTGCCAGCAGCCGACCTAGTATGAACACTGAAGCTTTCTTT. Translated: CASSRPSMNTEAFF.